The entry below gives a single T cell receptor beta chain sequence along with its context. What it recognizes is unknown. This CDR3 is 16 amino acids long. The V gene's germline CDR1 is KGHDR and CDR2 SFDVKD. With 5 bases clipped from V and 8 bases from J, the junction kept 8 bases outside the gene matches. This entry belongs to a study of breast tumors, draining lymph nodes, adjacent tissues. Findings and caveats of the study: Most tumor T cells seemingly derive from lymph node, then expand in tumor. Tumor repertoires ranked between lymph nodes and nontumor tissue in diversity, with V and J gene preferences.

The lymph nodes were axillary draining lymph nodes from breast cancer patients. Using its own MiXCR run on the multiplex PCR reads, TCRdb lists one record per CDR3 protein. The data hold around 300,000 distinct CDR3 sequences, with over 30% observed a single time. J is TRBJ2-1 and V is TRBV24-1, with 13 bases matching TRBD2. This sequence originates from a female donor with breast cancer. Some clones in this sample may be carry-over from other donors' samples. Sequencing used axillary lymph node tissue. The CDR3 region has the DNA TGTGCCACCAGTGGTTGGACTAGCGGGAGCTCTGATGAGCAGTTCTTC. Translating gives CATSGWTSGSSDEQFF.